The entry below describes one T cell receptor (beta chain). Antigen: not known. This record belongs to a study of shared clonotypes between healthy human individuals. Per the germline V gene, CDR1 is SNHLY and CDR2 is FYNNEI. The CDR3 totals 18 residues. The ends were cut back, 1 base at V and 7 bases at J, with 23 bases in the middle. Study outcomes and limitations: In the sorted subsets, rarefaction showed sequencing was incomplete despite large depth. Tissues were not sampled, only blood, and their repertoires likely differ.

At deep level, the assay was performed. This table comes from immunoSEQ multiplex PCR, and its TCRdb copy is limited to in-frame clones, with some not included. The repertoire has about 2.4 million clones, over 85% of them found once; the top ten carry around 0.37%. The V and J genes are TRBV2 and TRBJ2-1; tentative D call: TRBD2 (6 bases). This receptor was obtained from a man between 18 and 35 years old in good health. Some clones in this sample may be carry-over from other donors' samples. Sequenced sample: naive CD4+ T cells from PBMCs. As to subset: CD45RA+ positively selected. CDR3 sequence (DNA): TGTGCCAGCAGTGAAGGTCTGTTGTCGCGGGACCCTTCAAATGAGCAGTTCTTC. Residues: CASSEGLLSRDPSNEQFF.